These T cell receptor beta chains were read from a single sample in a study of T-cell memory formation after mild COVID-19. TCRdb reanalysed the 5' RACE reads using MiXCR and keeps one entry per CDR3 protein. In the table there are hundreds of thousands of distinct CDR3 sequences, 20% to 30% of which are singletons. The sequenced sample was PBMCs or a T cell subset sorted from them (not recorded which). The receptors were sampled from an adult woman who had mild COVID-19 (a few samples of this study predate the infection). Cell type and time point are not known. Each CDR3 is given with its conserved first and last residue. The order of the fields is J gene, D gene, V gene, clone size, CDR3 DNA, CDR3 protein. The D gene is left open where the match is weak. Clone size is given for some rows only: seen once, a few or many times, or a class if the clone is expanded.

J gene: TRBJ2-3; D gene: TRBD1; V gene: TRBV6-2/TRBV6-3; clone size: few; CDR3 DNA: TGTGCCAGCAGACGACAGGGCCCAGATACGCAGTATTTT; CDR3 protein: CASRRQGPDTQYF
J gene: TRBJ1-2; D gene: TRBD1; V gene: TRBV7-8; clone size: few; CDR3 DNA: TGTGCCAGCAGCCCGCGGACAGGGCTTGGGGGTGGCTACACCTTC; CDR3 protein: CASSPRTGLGGGYTF
J gene: TRBJ2-5; D gene: TRBD1; V gene: TRBV6-1; clone size: few; CDR3 DNA: TGTGCCAGCAGTTTGGGACAGGGGGCTTACTTGGAGACCCAGTACTTC; CDR3 protein: CASSLGQGAYLETQYF
J gene: TRBJ2-2; D gene: .; V gene: TRBV7-9; clone size: .; CDR3 DNA: TGTGCCAGCAGCCCGCGGGCGACCGGGGAGCTGTTTTTT; CDR3 protein: CASSPRATGELFF
J gene: TRBJ2-7; D gene: TRBD1; V gene: TRBV7-9; clone size: .; CDR3 DNA: TGTGCCAGCAGCTTTTCGGTCGGACAGGGTTACTACGAGCAGTACTTC; CDR3 protein: CASSFSVGQGYYEQYF
J gene: TRBJ2-3; D gene: TRBD2; V gene: TRBV7-3; clone size: .; CDR3 DNA: TGTGCCAGCAGCTTAACGTTAGAACTAGCGGAAGATACGCAGTATTTT; CDR3 protein: CASSLTLELAEDTQYF
J gene: TRBJ2-2; D gene: TRBD1; V gene: TRBV11-3; clone size: .; CDR3 DNA: TGTGCCAGCAGCTTAGGGGACAGGGGTAACACCGGGGAGCTGTTTTTT; CDR3 protein: CASSLGDRGNTGELFF
J gene: TRBJ2-5; D gene: TRBD2; V gene: TRBV12-3/TRBV12-4; clone size: .; CDR3 DNA: TGTGCCAGCAGTCACCCGGGACTAGCGGGAGAGAAAAAATTTCAAGAGACCCAGTACTTC; CDR3 protein: CASSHPGLAGEKKFQETQYF
J gene: TRBJ2-1; D gene: TRBD2; V gene: TRBV15; clone size: many; CDR3 DNA: TGTGCCACCAGCATCGGACTAGCGGAGAGGGGTGAGCAGTTCTTC; CDR3 protein: CATSIGLAERGEQFF
J gene: TRBJ2-1; D gene: .; V gene: TRBV7-2; clone size: many; CDR3 DNA: TGTGCCAGCAGCTTAGCCAGGGACTACAATGAGCAGTTCTTC; CDR3 protein: CASSLARDYNEQFF
J gene: TRBJ1-6; D gene: .; V gene: TRBV24-1; clone size: .; CDR3 DNA: TGTGCCACCAGTGACGGGACATCCTATAATTCACCCCTCCACTTT; CDR3 protein: CATSDGTSYNSPLHF
J gene: TRBJ2-7; D gene: .; V gene: TRBV20-1; clone size: .; CDR3 DNA: TGCAGTGCTAGAGATTATAGTCTTAAGGGCGAGCAGTACTTC; CDR3 protein: CSARDYSLKGEQYF
J gene: TRBJ2-7; D gene: TRBD1; V gene: TRBV7-2; clone size: .; CDR3 DNA: TGTGCCAGCAGCCGTCCGGGACAGGGGTCCTACGAGCAGTACTTC; CDR3 protein: CASSRPGQGSYEQYF